The source of this T cell receptor beta chain is a study of HIV-infected patients and healthy controls. Many counts were recorded for this clonotype. Germline trimming cut 3 bases from V and 1 base from J; bases unmatched to any gene: 1. This CDR3 has 13 residues. CDR1 is SQVTM and CDR2 is ANQGSEA in the germline V gene. TCRdb independently ran MiXCR on the 5' RACE reads; one entry per CDR3 protein. This sample carries 19,000 or so distinct CDR3 sequences, roughly a fifth of them seen once, and the ten largest clones take approximately 35%. The origin of this receptor is a human donor in good health. Sequenced sample: CD8+ T cells from blood. This sequence joins TRBV29-1 and TRBJ1-1, with TRBD1 matching 8 bases. For the CDR3, the DNA is TGCAGCGTTGAGGACAGGGCGAACACTGAAGCTTTCTTT. Translation gives CSVEDRANTEAFF.